This T cell receptor beta chain was sequenced during a study of blood T cell repertoires in COVID-19. On the study more broadly: Whether acute or convalescent, the COVID-19 samples came from the United States, Italy and Spain. PBMCs, B-cell-depleted T cells, or T cells were the source of the cDNA or gDNA that made up the material.

Germline-derived CDR1 and CDR2 are MDHEN and SYDVKM. The CDR3 consists of 14 residues. The V gene end was trimmed by 4 bases and the J gene end by 2 bases; junction bases not matched to a gene: 3. In the original analysis: Reference gene primer amplification in the assay estimated nucleated cell counts. Sequencing was performed with immunoSEQ multiplex PCR; in TCRdb, only in-frame clones are kept and a portion is missing. V and J calls and clone size are those listed in that table; D and trimming were worked out from the DNA. This table holds more than 110,000 clones, 80% to 85% found once. Specimen: peripheral blood. This receptor was identified in a human donor in a cohort sampled during active COVID-19. The gene calls are TRBV28 and TRBJ2-7; TRBD1 matches at 9 bases. The CDR3 sequence is CASSWRTGAYEQYF. CDR3 in DNA: TGTGCCAGCAGTTGGCGGACAGGGGCCTACGAGCAGTACTTC.